These T cell receptor beta chains were read from a single sample in a study of cytomegalovirus exposure and HLA in healthy donors. The table came from immunoSEQ multiplex PCR; TCRdb's copy has only in-frame clones and leaves some out. Counted here are 35,000 to 40,000 clones, around three fifths occurring once; the ten biggest clones make up roughly 18%. Sequences were obtained from PBMCs. The source of these receptors is a man aged 50-60 years in good health and CMV-seropositive. Each CDR3 is given with its conserved first and last residue. D genes are given only for firm matches. Clone size is shown for a subset of rows, as once, few, many or a class of expanded clone.

d_gene | j_gene | v_gene | abundance | CDR3aa | CDR3nt
TRBD1 | TRBJ1-1 | TRBV4-2 | - | CASSRAGGRNTEAFF | TGTGCCAGCAGCCGAGCAGGGGGCAGGAACACTGAAGCTTTCTTT
- | TRBJ2-5 | TRBV7-3 | - | CASSLDRQETQYF | TGTGCCAGCAGCTTGGACAGACAAGAGACCCAGTACTTC
- | TRBJ1-1 | TRBV5-1 | - | CASSHGTKASDTEAFF | TGCGCCAGCAGCCACGGGACAAAAGCGAGTGACACTGAAGCTTTCTTT
TRBD1 | TRBJ2-7 | TRBV10-3 | - | CAISEGQGPLEQYF | TGTGCCATCAGTGAAGGACAGGGGCCCCTCGAGCAGTACTTC
TRBD1 | TRBJ1-2 | TRBV9 | - | CASSARDRGLGYTF | TGTGCCAGCAGCGCCCGGGACAGGGGGCTTGGCTACACCTTC
- | TRBJ2-3 | TRBV2 | - | CASSSGFTDTQYF | TGTGCCAGCAGTAGCGGGTTCACAGATACGCAGTATTTT
- | TRBJ2-1 | TRBV7-2 | few | CASSQGASYNEQFF | TGTGCCAGCAGCCAAGGGGCCTCCTACAATGAGCAGTTCTTC
- | TRBJ2-7 | TRBV11-2 | - | CASSLGSLEQYF | TGTGCCAGCAGCTTAGGTTCCCTCGAGCAGTACTTC
- | TRBJ2-5 | TRBV7-9 | - | CASSFGGETQYF | TGTGCCAGCAGCTTTGGGGGGGAGACCCAGTACTTC
- | TRBJ2-7 | TRBV5-1 | - | CASRSGSTGTYEQYF | TGCGCCAGCAGGTCGGGGTCGACAGGAACCTACGAGCAGTACTTC
TRBD2 | TRBJ2-3 | TRBV7-2 | few | CASSPRVGGGGMDTQYF | TGTGCCAGCAGTCCAAGGGTGGGCGGGGGGGGAATGGATACGCAGTATTTT
- | TRBJ2-1 | TRBV27 | few | CASSPLQGLQFF | TGTGCCAGCAGTCCTCTCCAGGGTTTGCAGTTCTTC
TRBD1 | TRBJ2-7 | TRBV5-1 | few | CASSLGGQGPYEQYF | TGCGCCAGCAGCTTGGGGGGACAGGGTCCCTACGAGCAGTACTTC
- | TRBJ2-2 | TRBV6-5 | once | CASSYGPVTGELFF | TGTGCCAGCAGTTACGGGCCCGTCACCGGGGAGCTGTTTTTT
- | TRBJ2-5 | TRBV5-1 | - | CASSRVFEKETQYF | TGCGCCAGCAGCCGGGTCTTCGAGAAAGAGACCCAGTACTTC
TRBD1 | TRBJ2-2 | TRBV30 | - | CAWSGQGNTGELFF | TGTGCCTGGAGTGGACAGGGCAACACCGGGGAGCTGTTTTTT
- | TRBJ1-6 | TRBV11-2 | - | CASRFDSYNSPLHF | TGTGCCAGCAGATTCGACAGTTATAATTCACCCCTCCACTTT
- | TRBJ1-2 | TRBV25-1 | - | CASSGQATNYGYTF | TGTGCCAGCAGTGGACAGGCGACTAACTATGGCTACACCTTC
- | TRBJ1-2 | TRBV10-3 | few | CAISEGAGANYGYTF | TGTGCCATCAGTGAGGGGGCAGGGGCTAACTATGGCTACACCTTC
TRBD1 | TRBJ2-1 | TRBV7-3 | - | CASRGTGGSEQFF | TGTGCCAGCAGAGGAACAGGGGGTAGTGAGCAGTTCTTC